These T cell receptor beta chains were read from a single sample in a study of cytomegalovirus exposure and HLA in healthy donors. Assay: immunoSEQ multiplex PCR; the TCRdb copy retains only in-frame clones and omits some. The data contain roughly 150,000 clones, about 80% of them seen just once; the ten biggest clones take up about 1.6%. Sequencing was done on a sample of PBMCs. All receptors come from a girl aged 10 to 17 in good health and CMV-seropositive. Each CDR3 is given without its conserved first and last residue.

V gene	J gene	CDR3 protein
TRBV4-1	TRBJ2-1	ASSSPLRDNEQF
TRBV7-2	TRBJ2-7	ASSYRTGREEQY
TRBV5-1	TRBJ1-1	ASSKGANTEAF
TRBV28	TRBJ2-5	ASSFRVYQETQY
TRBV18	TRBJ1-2	ASSEGTGSSYGYT
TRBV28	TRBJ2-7	ASSLGGGGYEQY
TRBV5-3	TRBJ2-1	ARSLRTSGRPEEQF
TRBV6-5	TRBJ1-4	ASSSLIDRDGEKLF
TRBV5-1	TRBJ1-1	ASSTPGQGTEAF
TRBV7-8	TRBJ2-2	ASSLVLLTGELF
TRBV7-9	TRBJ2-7	ASSPTTYEQY
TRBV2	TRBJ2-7	ASSDPRGEEQY
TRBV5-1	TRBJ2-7	ASSSSLRDWRRSYYEQY
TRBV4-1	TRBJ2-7	ASSQDWGHISSYEQY
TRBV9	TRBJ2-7	ASSVKTGSSVGEQY
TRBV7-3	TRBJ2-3	ASSLMAGPDTQY
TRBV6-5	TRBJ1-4	ASSYRGGQNEKLF
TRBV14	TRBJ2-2	ASSLHRGRNTGELF
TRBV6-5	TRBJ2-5	ASSRASGRMETQY